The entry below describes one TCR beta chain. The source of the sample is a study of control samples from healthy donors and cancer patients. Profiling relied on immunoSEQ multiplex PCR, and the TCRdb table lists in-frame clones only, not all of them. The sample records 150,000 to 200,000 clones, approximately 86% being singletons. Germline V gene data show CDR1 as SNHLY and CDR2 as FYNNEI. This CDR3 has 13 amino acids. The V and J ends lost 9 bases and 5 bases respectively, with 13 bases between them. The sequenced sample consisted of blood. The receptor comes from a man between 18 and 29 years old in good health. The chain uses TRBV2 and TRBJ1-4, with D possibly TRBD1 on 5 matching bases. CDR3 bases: TGTGCCAGTCGACAGAGGGCGAATGAAAAACTGTTTTTT. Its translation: CASRQRANEKLFF.